Sequencing of this T cell receptor beta chain was carried out in a study of vaccination effects on CD4 cells after COVID-19. Study overall: It was a median of 72 days after the second dose that post-vaccine samples were obtained. Cultures used about 2 million PBMC per well, 9.5 to 10 IU/ml IL-2 and approximately 11 ug/ml peptides.

The ends lost 4 bases at V and 3 bases at J; junction bases unmatched: 10. There are 16 residues in the CDR3. Germline CDR1 is KGHSH and CDR2 is LQKENI. Details on this clone: As yet, its antigen is unknown.

Culturing for 10 to 11 days preceded CD4+ T cell isolation. Participants each got two BNT162b2 or mRNA-1273 vaccine doses. Having tested negative for nucleocapsid antibodies, the vaccine recipients showed no prior SARS-CoV-2 infection. The study, taken as a whole, reports: Clones arising from infection and from vaccination showed marked clonal contraction late after vaccination.

Sequenced by immunoSEQ multiplex PCR; TCRdb stores in-frame clones only, minus some. The data show 45,000 to 65,000 clones, with approximately 72% seen just once and about 4.5% held by the top ten. The clonotype comes from a human donor who received a COVID-19 vaccine. The sequencing here drew on CD4+ T cells from PBMCs cultured without peptide, taken after COVID-19 vaccination. The chain joins TRBV18 to TRBJ2-3; TRBD2 agrees at 7 bases. The CDR3 nucleotides are TGTGCCAGCTCACGCACGACTAGCTTAGAGACAGATACGCAGTATTTT. Residues: CASSRTTSLETDTQYF.